This T cell receptor beta chain comes out of a study of blood T cell repertoires in COVID-19. Assay used: immunoSEQ multiplex PCR; TCRdb lists only in-frame clones, some missing. The repertoire holds approximately 120,000 clones, just under 90% seen once, with about 1.1% in the top ten. Sequencing input: peripheral blood. This TCR came from a human donor in a cohort sampled during active COVID-19.

CDR3: CASIITGANYGYTF. The CDR3 nucleotides are TGTGCCAGCATCATAACAGGGGCCAACTATGGCTACACCTTC. The chain employs TRBV5-6 and TRBJ1-2; TRBD1 matches 7 bases. The CDR3 runs to 14 residues. V was clipped by 6 bases and J by 2 bases; unmatched bases: 7. Germline V gene data show CDR1 as SGHDT and CDR2 as YYEEEE.